Below, 23 T cell receptor beta chains from the same sample are listed, as sequenced in a study of coeliac disease. The protocol was immunoSEQ multiplex PCR, while the TCRdb copy is restricted to in-frame clones and leaves out a portion. The sample shows about 800 clones, around half of them seen only once. Input material: intraepithelial lymphocytes from the gut. The source is a woman between 45 and 65 years old without celiac disease.

This chain joins TRBV9 and TRBJ2-3; the D gene is possibly TRBD2 (7 bases). V shed 0 bases and J shed 4 bases, with 12 bases lying between them. This CDR3 contains 15 residues. From germline, CDR1 is SGDLS and CDR2 YYNGEE. CDR3 sequence: CASSVGGGGADTQYF. As DNA, the CDR3 is TGTGCCAGCAGCGTAGGGGGCGGGGGCGCAGATACGCAGTATTTT.

Relative to its sample, this clone is hyperexpanded. The rearrangement joins TRBV25-1 to TRBJ1-6, with D possibly matching TRBD1 (5 bases). There are 14 residues in the CDR3. From germline, CDR1 is MGHDK and CDR2 SYGVNS. V gave up 6 bases and J gave up 9 bases, with 15 bases separating them. In DNA form, the CDR3 reads TGTGCCAGCAGGAGGCAGGGCGAGGCTTCACCCCTCCACTTT. It encodes CASRRQGEASPLHF.

The chain couples TRBV4-2 to TRBJ2-7; D is possibly TRBD1 (5 bases). Germline CDR1 reads LGHNA; CDR2 reads YNFKEQ. This CDR3 is 16 amino acids long. Trimming cost V 0 bases and J 5 bases, with 17 bases left between them. CDR3 coding DNA: TGTGCCAGCAGCCAAGAAGTAATCAGGGAATCCCACGAGCAGTACTTC. Its translation is CASSQEVIRESHEQYF.

By share, this clone ranks as large. The CDR3 loop is CASSERVTRTYEQYF. The CDR3 nucleotides are TGTGCCAGCAGTGAACGGGTTACCCGCACCTACGAGCAGTACTTC. The chain combines TRBV2 with TRBJ2-7; D gene uncertain. CDR3 length: 15 residues. Trimming removed 2 bases at V and 2 bases at J, with 13 bases between. Germline loops: CDR1 SNHLY, CDR2 FYNNEI.

This clone showed up just a few times. The chain employs TRBV6-5 and TRBJ1-6; possibly TRBD1 for D (5 bases). The CDR3 is 14 residues long. Trimming removed 4 bases at V and 10 bases at J, with 14 bases between. Germline values: CDR1 MNHEY, CDR2 SVGAGI. CDR3 DNA: TGTGCCAGCAGTTCAGTTCAGGGTGGATCACCCCTCCACTTT. It yields the protein CASSSVQGGSPLHF.

This sequence joins TRBV10-3 and TRBJ1-5; no definite D call. The CDR3 sequence is 14 residues long. The V end lost 4 bases, the J end lost 4 bases, and 11 bases lay between the germline ends. From germline, CDR1 is ENHRY and CDR2 SYGVKD. The CDR3 region is CAISGQETNQPQHF. The DNA of the CDR3 is TGTGCCATCAGTGGACAAGAAACAAATCAGCCCCAGCATTTT.

The chain carries TRBV7-6 and TRBJ2-2; D remains unclear. Trimming removed 1 base from V and 5 bases from J, with 20 bases in between. CDR1 is SGHVS and CDR2 is FNYEAQ in the germline V gene. The CDR3 runs to 18 residues. This CDR3 is CASSLEMLQVKLTGELFF. The CDR3 region has the DNA TGTGCCAGCAGCTTAGAAATGTTGCAGGTGAAGTTGACCGGGGAGCTGTTTTTT.

V usage is TRBV30 and J usage is TRBJ2-7; a weak D match, TRBD2 (6 bases). V shed 1 base and J shed 0 bases, with 7 bases lying between them. CDR3 length: 13 residues. Germline V gives CDR1 GTSNPN, CDR2 SVGIG (reference sequence). CDR3 sequence: CAWSGGDSYEQYF. CDR3 bases: TGTGCCTGGAGTGGGGGGGACTCCTACGAGCAGTACTTC.

Only one count was recorded for this clone. V usage is TRBV30 and J usage is TRBJ2-2, with D tentatively TRBD1 (5 bases). This CDR3 comprises 15 residues. CDR1 and CDR2 (germline): GTSNPN, SVGIG (reference sequence). The V gene lost 2 bases and the J gene lost 3 bases, with 13 bases spanning the gap. The CDR3: CAWSLRGRDTGELFF. CDR3 nucleotide sequence: TGTGCCTGGAGTCTTAGGGGCCGGGACACCGGGGAGCTGTTTTTT.

CDR3: CASSEVQAGYGNSPLHF. In DNA, the CDR3 is TGTGCCAGCAGTGAAGTCCAGGCGGGCTACGGAAATTCACCCCTCCACTTT. This chain connects TRBV6-1 to TRBJ1-6; D is unclear. The ends were cut back, 1 base at V and 7 bases at J, with 17 bases in the middle. Germline V gene sequence: CDR1 MNHNS, CDR2 SASEGT. The CDR3 length is 17 residues.

Regarding this clone: A junction end diverges from the germline sequence, so it may reflect a read error. Other DNA variants within this sample encode the same CDR3. The chain recombines TRBV7-2 with TRBJ1-1, with D unresolved. The germline V gene encodes CDR1 SGHTA and CDR2 FQGNSA. CDR3 length: 13 residues. The CDR3 DNA is TGCGCCAGCAGCCCTTACTTGCACACTGAAGCTTTCTTT. This encodes CASSPYLHTEAFF.

V is TRBV11-1 and J is TRBJ1-2, with D unclear. Germline V gene lookup returns CDR1 SGHAT and CDR2 FQDESV (reference sequence). The CDR3 has 17 amino acids. V lost 5 bases to trimming and J lost 4 bases, with 23 bases between them. CDR3 in amino acids: CASSPNGEAGKTYGYTF. DNA for the CDR3: TGTGCCAGCAGCCCGAATGGTGAGGCTGGAAAGACCTATGGCTACACCTTC.

The chain is built from TRBV11-2 and TRBJ2-3, with TRBD2 as a possible D gene (5 bases). This CDR3 has 14 residues. Trimming took 3 bases from V and 7 from J, leaving 14 bases between them. The germline V gene encodes CDR1 SGHAT and CDR2 FQNNGV. The CDR3 region has the DNA TGTGCCAGCAGCTTTAGACTACAAGGGTATACGCAGTATTTT. Encoded protein: CASSFRLQGYTQYF.

The chain couples TRBV2 to TRBJ1-5; possibly TRBD1 for D (5 bases). V was trimmed by 7 bases and J by 0 bases, leaving 13 bases between them. The CDR3 length is 15 residues. Germline CDR1 reads SNHLY; CDR2 reads FYNNEI. The CDR3 bases are TGTGCCAGCAAGAAGGCGGACAATAGCAATCAGCCCCAGCATTTT. Translation: CASKKADNSNQPQHF.

This clone was observed a single time. This chain connects TRBV5-8 to TRBJ1-5; D possibly corresponds to TRBD1 (6 bases). V lost 4 bases and J 7 bases, leaving 12 bases between the germline ends. The CDR3 has 13 residues. Germline loops: CDR1 SGHTS, CDR2 YDEGEE. CDR3 residues: CASSRGGRQPQHF. Here the CDR3 DNA reads TGTGCCAGCAGCCGAGGGGGTAGGCAGCCCCAGCATTTT. Full variable domain (missing parts from reference TRBV5-8 and TRBJ1-5): EAGVTQSPTHLIKTRGQQATLRCSPISGHTSVYWYQQALGLGLQFLLWYDEGEERNRGNFPPRFSGRQFPNYSSELNVNALELEDSALYLCASSRGGRQPQHFGDGTRLSIL.

This sequence joins TRBV30 and TRBJ1-4; no clear D. The CDR3 is 11 residues long. Germline V gene data show CDR1 as GTSNPN and CDR2 as SVGIG (reference sequence). V lost 1 base to trimming and J lost 10 bases, with 7 bases between them. CDR3 in amino acids: CAWSDTGKLFF. The DNA of the CDR3 is TGTGCCTGGAGTGATACGGGAAAACTGTTTTTT.

Within the sample, this clone is large. The chain has TRBV10-3 and TRBJ2-7; a weak D match, TRBD2 (6 bases). The V end was cut by 1 base, the J end by 0 bases, with 10 bases between. From germline, CDR1 is ENHRY and CDR2 SYGVKD. The CDR3 covers 15 residues. CDR3 bases: TGTGCCATCAGTGAGTACCGGGGGTTCTCCTACGAGCAGTACTTC. Residues: CAISEYRGFSYEQYF.

J is TRBJ2-7 and V is TRBV7-2, with 9 bases matching TRBD1. With V trimmed by 6 bases and J by 6 bases, 9 bases remained unmatched. Germline CDR1 SGHTA, CDR2 FQGNSA. The length of the CDR3 is 14 residues. This chain's CDR3 is CASSPWDRVGEQYF. The DNA of the CDR3 is TGTGCCAGCAGTCCCTGGGACAGGGTGGGCGAGCAGTACTTC.

This clone showed up just a few times. The chain joins TRBV7-6 to TRBJ2-3, with 8 nucleotides matching TRBD1. CDR1 is SGHVS, CDR2 FNYEAQ, per germline. After removal of 4 bases from V and 5 bases from J, the junction contained 2 bases not matched to a gene. CDR3 length: 13 amino acids. The CDR3 here is CASSWGTGDTQYF. The CDR3 region has the DNA TGTGCCAGCAGCTGGGGGACAGGAGATACGCAGTATTTT.

The rearrangement uses TRBV5-1 and TRBJ1-4; D not certain. CDR1 and CDR2 (germline): SGHRS, YFSETQ. V gave up 5 bases and J gave up 6 bases, with 17 bases separating them. The CDR3 is 15 amino acids. DNA for the CDR3: TGCGCCAGCAGTTCAAGCGTCGGGGTAGATGAAAAACTGTTTTTT. This gives the protein CASSSSVGVDEKLFF.

V and J are TRBV7-3 and TRBJ1-6, with TRBD1 matching 7 bases. V was clipped by 5 bases and J by 0 bases; unmatched bases: 16. The CDR3 consists of 20 residues. Germline CDR1 reads SGHTA; CDR2 reads FQGTGA. CDR3 DNA sequence: TGTGCCAGCAGCGCACAAGGGACAGCGTGGTTAGACTCCTATAATTCACCCCTCCACTTT. Protein: CASSAQGTAWLDSYNSPLHF.

This clone is labeled large. The J gene is TRBJ2-2, the V gene TRBV11-2; 10 bases are a match to TRBD2. The J segment lost 7 bases and the V segment lost 6 bases, leaving 8 bases of the junction unmatched. The CDR3 loop spans 15 amino acids. CDR1 is SGHAT and CDR2 is FQNNGV in the germline V gene. CDR3 in amino acids: CASRSGGAYDGELFF. CDR3 nucleotide sequence: TGTGCCAGCAGAAGCGGGGGGGCCTATGACGGGGAGCTGTTTTTT.

The genes are TRBV6-6 and TRBJ2-7, with a tentative D call TRBD1 (5 bases). From germline, CDR1 is MNHNY and CDR2 SVGAGI (reference sequence). With 0 bases removed from V and 5 bases from J, the gap between germline ends came to 17 bases. The CDR3 consists of 16 residues. This chain's CDR3 is CASSYSATRQGNEQYF. The CDR3 region has the DNA TGTGCCAGCAGTTACTCGGCGACCAGGCAGGGCAACGAGCAGTACTTC.